A single sample is the source of the 21 T cell receptor beta chains below, sequenced in a study of HIV-infected children after antiretroviral therapy interruption. A 3' RACE protocol on RNA, with unique molecular identifiers, produced the TCR library. TCRdb analysed the 3' RACE reads with MiXCR anew, one entry per CDR3 protein. The table includes about 89,000 distinct CDR3 sequences, 6.9% detected once. The treatment: PENTA 11 planned treatment interruption arm or continuous ART arm. The sequencing here drew on CD45RA+ CD4+ T cells from PBMCs, pooled from several time points, taken from a donor given antiretroviral therapy, either interrupted or continuous. Specified subset: naive CD4+ CD45RA+ CD45RO- T cells. The source of these receptors is a pool of human donors with HIV.

This clonotype was counted between two and nine times. The gene calls are TRBV7-9 and TRBJ2-7; tentative D call: TRBD1 (6 bases). The CDR3 runs 15 residues. Germline V gene data show CDR1 as SEHNR and CDR2 as FQNEAQ (reference sequence). Trimming cost V 1 base and J 4 bases, with 14 bases left between them. CDR3 DNA sequence: TGTGCCAGCAGCTTAGTAGTCGGGCAGGGGTACGAGCAGTACTTC. This translates into CASSLVVGQGYEQYF.

This clonotype was seen many times. The chain recombines TRBV6-5 with TRBJ1-1, with D maybe TRBD1 (5 bases). The CDR3 covers 17 residues. Trimming cost V 6 bases and J 4 bases, with 24 bases left between them. Germline assignment: CDR1 MNHEY and CDR2 SVGAGI. The CDR3 loop reads CASSFGVGDIVGTEAFF. CDR3 nucleotide sequence: TGTGCCAGCAGCTTCGGCGTGGGGGATATAGTGGGCACTGAAGCTTTCTTT.

The sample holds many counts of this clonotype. The gene calls are TRBV3-1 and TRBJ1-6; the D is unclear. Trimming cost V 3 bases and J 9 bases, with 9 bases left between them. Germline CDR1 LGHDT, CDR2 YNNKEL (reference sequence). CDR3 size: 13 residues. CDR3 nucleotides: TGTGCCAGCAGCCAGGGGATGGGTTCACCCCTCCACTTT. As protein: CASSQGMGSPLHF.

This clonotype has a count of ten or more. This sequence joins TRBV7-3 and TRBJ2-1; 7 bases align to TRBD2. The CDR3 runs 13 residues. V dropped 4 bases and J dropped 8; count of bases not matched to a gene: 5. Germline V gives CDR1 SGHTA, CDR2 FQGTGA. The CDR3 bases are TGTGCCAGCAGCTCGACTAGCCCCGATGAGCAGTTCTTC. This codes for CASSSTSPDEQFF.

In this sample, this clonotype turned up many times. The chain carries TRBV29-1 and TRBJ1-6; tentatively, D is TRBD1 (6 bases). V was clipped by 3 bases and J by 12 bases, with 24 bases between them. The CDR3 contains 16 residues. CDR1 and CDR2 from the germline V gene are SQVTM and ANQGSEA. CDR3 DNA: TGCAGCGTTGACTACAAAACTGTTACAGGGATTTTACCCCTCCACTTT. Amino acid sequence: CSVDYKTVTGILPLHF.

This clonotype has at least ten counts. In DNA, the CDR3 is TGTGCCAGCAGTGAAGGGGGCGAGGGACAGCCCCAGCATTTT. Its translation is CASSEGGEGQPQHF. The chain joins TRBV2 to TRBJ1-5; a possible D gene is TRBD1 (5 bases). The V gene's germline CDR1 is SNHLY and CDR2 FYNNEI. The CDR3 totals 14 residues. The V and J ends lost 1 base and 7 bases respectively, with 11 bases between them.

This clonotype has ten or more counts. The rearrangement joins TRBV6-6 to TRBJ2-7; perhaps D is TRBD1 or TRBD2 (6 bases each). This CDR3 contains 14 residues. V was pared by 5 bases and J by 10 bases, with 21 bases between. In germline, CDR1 is MNHNY, CDR2 SVGAGI (reference sequence). The CDR3 reads CASSEVGGAYEQYF. CDR3 nucleotides: TGTGCCAGCAGTGAAGTGGGGGGCGCCTATGAACAGTACTTC.

This clonotype was seen ten or more times. The V gene is TRBV19, the J gene TRBJ2-5; no firm D call. This CDR3 is 15 amino acids long. Germline V gene lookup returns CDR1 LNHDA and CDR2 SQIVND (reference sequence). The V gene lost 7 bases and the J gene lost 3 bases, with 18 bases spanning the gap. The CDR3 region has the DNA TGTGCCAGTAATGATCGTGGGTTCAGTGAAGAGACCCAGTACTTC. As protein: CASNDRGFSEETQYF.

Details on this clonotype: Given a much more abundant clone one base away, this may be a read error. The J gene is TRBJ2-7, the V gene TRBV12-3 or TRBV12-4; D remains ambiguous. This CDR3 region has 14 residues. The CDR3 protein is CATSSTPSTHEQYF. DNA for the CDR3: TGTGCCACCAGTTCCACCCCCTCGACCCACGAGCAGTACTTC.

This clonotype was seen many times. The chain links TRBV25-1 to TRBJ1-2; D is possibly TRBD1 (5 bases). Looked up from germline, CDR1 is MGHDK and CDR2 is SYGVNS. Trimming left V 5 bases short and J 8 bases short, with 15 bases between. CDR3 length equals 13 residues. In nucleotides, the CDR3 is TGTGCCAGCAGTCACCAGGGTTCGGAGGGCTACACCTTC. The encoded protein is CASSHQGSEGYTF.

Ten or more counts support this clonotype. The chain couples TRBV5-1 to TRBJ1-1; 7 bases fit TRBD1. The CDR3 runs to 13 residues. Germline CDR1 reads SGHRS; CDR2 reads YFSETQ. The junction had 6 bases not matched to a gene; V was cut back by 8 bases and J by 2 bases. The CDR3 DNA follows: TGCGCCAGTGGACAGGAGGTAAACACTGAAGCTTTCTTT. Translation: CASGQEVNTEAFF.

Many counts were recorded for this clonotype. The chain links TRBV11-2 to TRBJ2-1, with D perhaps TRBD2 (6 bases). Germline lookup yields CDR1 SGHAT and CDR2 FQNNGV. The V gene lost 0 bases and the J gene lost 2 bases, with 11 bases spanning the gap. This CDR3 has 16 amino acids. CDR3 amino acids: CASSLDRDSTYNEQFF. CDR3 DNA sequence: TGTGCCAGCAGCTTAGATCGGGACTCGACCTACAATGAGCAGTTCTTC.

In its sample, this clonotype was seen many times. The V gene is TRBV3-1, the J gene TRBJ2-1, with D perhaps TRBD2 (5 bases). From germline, CDR1 is LGHDT and CDR2 YNNKEL (reference sequence). Trimming took 4 bases from V and 2 from J, leaving 12 bases between them. The CDR3 has 15 residues. CDR3 in DNA: TGTGCCAGCAGCCGGGCGGGCTTCACCTACAATGAGCAGTTCTTC. This gives the protein CASSRAGFTYNEQFF.

This clonotype was seen repeatedly, ten times or more. The gene calls are TRBV20-1 and TRBJ1-1; possible D gene TRBD1, 6 bases. Germline-derived CDR1 and CDR2 are DFQATT and SNEGSKA (reference sequence). This CDR3 has 13 amino acids. V was shortened by 2 bases and J by 6 bases, with 13 bases between the two germline ends. The CDR3 coding sequence is TGCAGTGCTAGACCGGGACATAGTGCTGAAGCTTTCTTT. Protein: CSARPGHSAEAFF.

There are many counts of this clonotype. The rearrangement joins TRBV6-1 to TRBJ2-3, with TRBD1 matching 12 bases. Germline V CDR1 and CDR2: MNHNS, SASEGT. This CDR3 spans 14 amino acids. Losses at the gene ends were 8 bases for V and 6 bases for J; bases not matched to a gene: 6. The CDR3 sequence is CASGRDRGRDTQYF. CDR3 bases: TGTGCCAGCGGGCGGGACAGGGGGCGTGATACGCAGTATTTT.

The genes are TRBV5-1 and TRBJ2-5; 11 bases fit TRBD1. This CDR3 contains 14 residues. CDR1 SGHRS and CDR2 YFSETQ come from the germline V gene. V gave up 7 bases and J gave up 6 bases; unmatched junction bases: 8. The CDR3 here is CASRTGGVEKTQYF. CDR3 DNA: TGCGCCAGCCGGACAGGGGGCGTCGAAAAGACCCAGTACTTC.

Many counts were recorded for this clonotype. The chain couples TRBV7-2 to TRBJ2-2; no reliable D call. The CDR3 runs 14 residues. Trimming cost V 2 bases and J 4 bases, with 8 bases left between them. Germline V gene data show CDR1 as SGHTA and CDR2 as FQGNSA. In DNA form, the CDR3 reads TGTGCCAGCAGCTTAATTAGAGGCACCGGGGAGCTGTTTTTT. It encodes CASSLIRGTGELFF.

This clonotype came up many times. The chain links TRBV7-2 to TRBJ1-1, with D unclear. Trimming removed 1 base at V and 2 bases at J, with 11 bases between. The CDR3 runs to 15 residues. Looked up from germline, CDR1 is SGHTA and CDR2 is FQGNSA. The CDR3 nucleotides are TGTGCCAGCAGCTTAGAGATGGTGGGAAACACTGAAGCTTTCTTT. Its protein product is CASSLEMVGNTEAFF.

This clonotype was recorded many times. The V call is TRBV30, the J call TRBJ2-3; 12 bases map to TRBD2. Germline values: CDR1 GTSNPN, CDR2 SVGIG (reference sequence). CDR3 size: 19 residues. With V trimmed by 3 bases and J by 2 bases, 15 bases remained unmatched. As DNA, the CDR3 is TGTGCCTGGAGGAAGGGACTAGCGGGTCCTTATGGGGACACAGATACGCAGTATTTT. Translation gives CAWRKGLAGPYGDTDTQYF.

The chain employs TRBV11-2 and TRBJ1-2; D is undetermined. V lost 2 bases and J 5 bases, leaving 12 bases between the germline ends. From germline, CDR1 is SGHAT and CDR2 FQNNGV. This CDR3 has 14 residues. Here the CDR3 DNA reads TGTGCCAGCAGCTTATGGGCAGATTCGTATGGCTACACCTTC. It translates to CASSLWADSYGYTF. Full variable domain (rest looked up from reference TRBV11-2 and TRBJ1-2): EAGVAQSPRYKIIEKRQSVAFWCNPISGHATLYWYQQILGQGPKLLIQFQNNGVVDDSQLPKDRFSAERLKGVDSTLKIQPAKLEDSAVYLCASSLWADSYGYTFGSGTRLTVV.

The table lists this clonotype with a few counts. The genes are TRBV5-1 and TRBJ1-2; D gene uncertain. CDR1 and CDR2 (germline): SGHRS, YFSETQ. CDR3 size: 14 residues. Trimming took off 1 base at V and 1 base at J, with 8 bases between the two ends. The CDR3 loop reads CASSLKNNNYGYTF. CDR3 nucleotides: TGCGCCAGCAGCTTGAAAAACAATAACTATGGCTACACCTTC.